The 5 T cell receptor beta chains in this list originate from one sample, sequenced in a study of T cell repertoires in cytomegalovirus infection (dated by TCRdb to 2018 to 2020). The instrument given in TCRdb is Illumina HiSeq 1500. Through fastp at Q25 and MiXCR, TCRdb rebuilt clones from the public reads, retaining in-frame beta chains. Entries are consolidated by CDR3 protein sequence, retaining the most common genes and DNA. The sample profile shows 250,000 to 300,000 distinct CDR3 sequences; roughly 15% of them were found once. The ten biggest clones cover about 10% of the sample. Sequenced input: PBMCs. The origin of the receptors is a human donor in good health (CMV status not recorded). Some clones in this sample may be carry-over from other donors' samples.

This clonotype was recorded at least ten times. In nucleotides, the CDR3 is TGTGCCAGCAGCTTACGAACTTCCGGGACACCTCCCAACGAGCAGTACTTC. The encoded protein is CASSLRTSGTPPNEQYF. The gene calls are TRBV7-2 and TRBJ2-7, with D perhaps TRBD1 (6 bases). Trimming pared 2 bases from V and 5 bases from J, leaving 22 bases between. This CDR3 is built from 17 residues. CDR1 is SGHTA, CDR2 FQGNSA, per germline.

This clonotype was detected many times. J is TRBJ2-7 and V is TRBV7-9; 7 bases map to TRBD1. The CDR3 contains 15 residues. Germline loops: CDR1 SEHNR, CDR2 FQNEAQ (reference sequence). Trimming removed 5 bases from V and 2 bases from J; junction bases left unmatched: 9. CDR3 protein: CASSPSRDRPYEQYF. For the CDR3, the DNA is TGTGCCAGCAGCCCGAGCCGGGACAGACCCTACGAGCAGTACTTC. The full variable domain, in which reference TRBV7-9 and TRBJ2-7 provide the parts outside the CDR3, is DTGVSQNPRHKITKRGQNVTFRCDPISEHNRLYWYRQTLGQGPEFLTYFQNEAQLEKSRLLSDRFSAERPKGSFSTLEIQRTEQGDSAMYLCASSPSRDRPYEQYFGPGTRLTVT.

The chain links TRBV12-3 or TRBV12-4 to TRBJ1-2; D is undetermined. Between the trimmed V and J ends, which lost 0 bases and 7 bases, there was a span of 12 bases. CDR3 size: 14 residues. CDR3 DNA sequence: TGTGCCAGCAGTTTAGCCTTACGTTACGGTGGCTACACCTTC. Residues: CASSLALRYGGYTF.

Of note for this clonotype: This may stem from a read error, because a much larger clone lies one nucleotide away. The chain has TRBV7-2 and TRBJ1-5; 7 bases are a match to TRBD1. Trimming at V came to 5 bases and at J to 10 bases, leaving 8 bases not matched to a gene. The CDR3 contains 13 residues. Germline CDR1 is SGHTA and CDR2 is FQGNSA. CDR3 residues: CASSLQTGHPQHF. CDR3 DNA: TGTGCCAGCAGCCTTCAGACAGGGCATCCCCAGCATTTT.

The chain recombines TRBV6-5 with TRBJ1-2, with no clear D. Germline V CDR1 and CDR2: MNHEY, SVGAGI. V was pared by 6 bases and J by 2 bases, with 13 bases between. This CDR3 region has 14 residues. CDR3 coding DNA: TGTGCCAGCAGCCAGAGAGGAGGAAACTATGGCTACACCTTC. It codes for CASSQRGGNYGYTF.